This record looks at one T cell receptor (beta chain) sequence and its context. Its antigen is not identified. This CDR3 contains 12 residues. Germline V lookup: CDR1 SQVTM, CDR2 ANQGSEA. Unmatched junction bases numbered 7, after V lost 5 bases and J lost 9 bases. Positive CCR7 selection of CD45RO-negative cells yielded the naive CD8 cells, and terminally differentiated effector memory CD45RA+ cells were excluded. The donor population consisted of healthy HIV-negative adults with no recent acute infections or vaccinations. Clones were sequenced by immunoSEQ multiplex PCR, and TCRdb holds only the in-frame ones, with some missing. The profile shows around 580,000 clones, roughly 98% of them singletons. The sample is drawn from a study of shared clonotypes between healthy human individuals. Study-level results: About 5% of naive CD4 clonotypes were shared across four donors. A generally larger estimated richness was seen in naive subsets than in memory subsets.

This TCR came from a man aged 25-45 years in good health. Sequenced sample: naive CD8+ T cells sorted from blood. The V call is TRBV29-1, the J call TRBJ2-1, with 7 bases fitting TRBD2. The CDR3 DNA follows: TGCAGCGTTCTGCGGGAGTATTTTGAGCAGTTCTTC. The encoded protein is CSVLREYFEQFF.